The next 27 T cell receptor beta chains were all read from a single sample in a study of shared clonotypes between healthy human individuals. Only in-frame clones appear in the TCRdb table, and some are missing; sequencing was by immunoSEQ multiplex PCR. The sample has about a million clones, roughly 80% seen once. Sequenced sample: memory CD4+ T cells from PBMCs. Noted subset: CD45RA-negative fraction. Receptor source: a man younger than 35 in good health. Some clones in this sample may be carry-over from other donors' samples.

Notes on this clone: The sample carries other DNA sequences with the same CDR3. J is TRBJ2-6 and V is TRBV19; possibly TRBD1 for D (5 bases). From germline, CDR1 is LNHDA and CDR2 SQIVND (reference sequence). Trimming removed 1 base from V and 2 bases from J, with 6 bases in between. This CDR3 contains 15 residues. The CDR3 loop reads CASSIGGAGANVLTF. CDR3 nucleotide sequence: TGTGCCAGTAGTATAGGGGGCGCTGGGGCCAACGTCCTGACTTTC.

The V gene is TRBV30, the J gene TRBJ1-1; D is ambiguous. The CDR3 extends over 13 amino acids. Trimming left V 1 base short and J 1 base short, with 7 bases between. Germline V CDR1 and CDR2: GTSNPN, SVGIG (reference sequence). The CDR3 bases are TGTGCCTGGAGTGGTGCGTCGAACACTGAAGCTTTCTTT. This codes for CAWSGASNTEAFF.

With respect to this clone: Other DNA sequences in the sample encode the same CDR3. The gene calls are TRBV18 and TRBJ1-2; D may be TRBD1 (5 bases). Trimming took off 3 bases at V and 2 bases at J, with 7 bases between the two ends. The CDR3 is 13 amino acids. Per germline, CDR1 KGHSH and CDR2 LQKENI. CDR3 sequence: CASSPAGNYGYTF. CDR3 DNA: TGTGCCAGCTCACCTGCAGGGAACTATGGCTACACCTTC.

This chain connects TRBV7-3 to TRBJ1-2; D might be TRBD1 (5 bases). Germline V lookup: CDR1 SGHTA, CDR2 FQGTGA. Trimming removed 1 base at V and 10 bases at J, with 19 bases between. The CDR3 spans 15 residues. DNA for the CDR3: TGTGCCAGCAGCTTAAATGGGCCGGGGCAGTCGGCCTACACCTTC. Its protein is CASSLNGPGQSAYTF.

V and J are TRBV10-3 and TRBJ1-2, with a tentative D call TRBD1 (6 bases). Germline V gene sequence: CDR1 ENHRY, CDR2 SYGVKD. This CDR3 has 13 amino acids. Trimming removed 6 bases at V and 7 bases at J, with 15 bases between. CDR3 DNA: TGTGCCATCAGCCAAGACAGGTCGGGTGGCTACACCTTC. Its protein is CAISQDRSGGYTF.

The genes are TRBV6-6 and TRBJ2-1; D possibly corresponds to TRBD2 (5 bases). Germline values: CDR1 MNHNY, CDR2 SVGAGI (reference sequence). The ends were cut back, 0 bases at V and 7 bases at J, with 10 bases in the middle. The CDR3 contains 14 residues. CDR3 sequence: CASSYSSSRNEQFF. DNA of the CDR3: TGTGCCAGCAGTTACTCTTCTAGCCGGAATGAGCAGTTCTTC.

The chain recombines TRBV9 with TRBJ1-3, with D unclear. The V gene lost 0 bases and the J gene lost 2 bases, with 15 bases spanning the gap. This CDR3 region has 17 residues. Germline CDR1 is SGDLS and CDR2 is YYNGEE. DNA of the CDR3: TGTGCCAGCAGCGTAGCCTCCGGGCTGTCGGCTGGAAACACCATATATTTT. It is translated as CASSVASGLSAGNTIYF.

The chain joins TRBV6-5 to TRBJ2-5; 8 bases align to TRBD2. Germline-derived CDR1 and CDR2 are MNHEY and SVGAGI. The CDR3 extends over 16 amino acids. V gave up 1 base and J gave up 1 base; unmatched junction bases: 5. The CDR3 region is CASSYFPLAGQETQYF. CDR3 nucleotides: TGTGCCAGCAGTTACTTCCCTCTAGCGGGCCAAGAGACCCAGTACTTC.

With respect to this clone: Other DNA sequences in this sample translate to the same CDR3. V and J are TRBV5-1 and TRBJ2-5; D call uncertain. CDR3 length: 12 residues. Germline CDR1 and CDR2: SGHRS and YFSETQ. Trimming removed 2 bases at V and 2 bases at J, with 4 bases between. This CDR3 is CASSLQQETQYF. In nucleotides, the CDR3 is TGCGCCAGCAGCTTACAACAAGAGACCCAGTACTTC.

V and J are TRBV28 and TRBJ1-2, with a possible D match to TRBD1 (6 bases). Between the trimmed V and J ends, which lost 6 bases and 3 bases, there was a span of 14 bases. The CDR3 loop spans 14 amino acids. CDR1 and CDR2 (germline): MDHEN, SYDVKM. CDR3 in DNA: TGTGCCAGCAGCCCTGGGGGGGGCGACTATGGCTACACCTTC. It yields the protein CASSPGGGDYGYTF.

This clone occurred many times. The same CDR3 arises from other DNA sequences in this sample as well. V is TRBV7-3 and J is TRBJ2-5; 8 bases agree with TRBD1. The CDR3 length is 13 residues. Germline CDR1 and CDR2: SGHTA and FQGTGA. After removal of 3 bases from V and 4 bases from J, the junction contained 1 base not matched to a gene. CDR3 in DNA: TGTGCCAGCAGCTTCGGACAGGGAGAGACCCAGTACTTC. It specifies CASSFGQGETQYF.

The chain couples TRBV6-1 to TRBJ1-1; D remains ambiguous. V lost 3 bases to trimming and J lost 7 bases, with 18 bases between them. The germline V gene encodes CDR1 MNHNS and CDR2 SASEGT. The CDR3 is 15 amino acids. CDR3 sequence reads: CASSEEVHTPGEAFF. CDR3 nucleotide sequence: TGTGCCAGCAGTGAGGAGGTCCATACCCCGGGTGAAGCTTTCTTT.

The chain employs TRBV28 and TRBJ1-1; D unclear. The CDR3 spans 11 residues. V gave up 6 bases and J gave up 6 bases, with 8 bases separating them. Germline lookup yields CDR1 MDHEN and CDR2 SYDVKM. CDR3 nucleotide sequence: TGTGCCAGCAGCCGACGGTCTGAAGCTTTCTTT. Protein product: CASSRRSEAFF.

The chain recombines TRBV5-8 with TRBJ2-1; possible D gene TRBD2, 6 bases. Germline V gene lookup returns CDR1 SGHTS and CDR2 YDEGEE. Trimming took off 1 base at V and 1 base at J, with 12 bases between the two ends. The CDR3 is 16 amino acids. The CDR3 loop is CASSLWGVGSYNEQFF. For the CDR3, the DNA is TGTGCCAGCAGCTTGTGGGGGGTCGGTTCCTACAATGAGCAGTTCTTC.

The CDR3 DNA reads as TGTGCCAGCAGTGACCGACCGGGGGAGGGCAGTGAGCAGTTCTTC. Protein product: CASSDRPGEGSEQFF. V is TRBV6-4 and J is TRBJ2-1; 7 bases align to TRBD2. The germline CDR1 and CDR2 sequences are MRHNA and SNTAGT. The V segment lost 2 bases and the J segment 9 bases; nucleotides outside the gene matches: 10. This CDR3 is built from 15 residues.

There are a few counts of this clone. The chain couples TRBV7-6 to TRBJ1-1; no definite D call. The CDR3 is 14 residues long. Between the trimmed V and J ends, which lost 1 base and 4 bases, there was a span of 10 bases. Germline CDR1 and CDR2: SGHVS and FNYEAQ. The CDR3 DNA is TGTGCCAGCAGCTTAGGCCAACCAGTCACTGAAGCTTTCTTT. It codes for CASSLGQPVTEAFF.

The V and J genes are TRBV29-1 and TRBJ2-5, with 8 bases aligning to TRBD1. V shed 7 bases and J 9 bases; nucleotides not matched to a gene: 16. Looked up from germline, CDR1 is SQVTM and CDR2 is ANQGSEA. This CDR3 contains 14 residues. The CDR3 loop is CSASNPYGQGAQYF. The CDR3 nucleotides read TGCAGCGCCTCGAATCCTTACGGACAGGGAGCCCAGTACTTC. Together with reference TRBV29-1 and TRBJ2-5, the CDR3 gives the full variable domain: SAVISQKPSRDICQRGTSLTIQCQVDSQVTMMFWYRQQPGQSLTLIATANQGSEATYESGFVIDKFPISRPNLTFSTLTVSNMSPEDSSIYLCSASNPYGQGAQYFGPGTRLLVL.

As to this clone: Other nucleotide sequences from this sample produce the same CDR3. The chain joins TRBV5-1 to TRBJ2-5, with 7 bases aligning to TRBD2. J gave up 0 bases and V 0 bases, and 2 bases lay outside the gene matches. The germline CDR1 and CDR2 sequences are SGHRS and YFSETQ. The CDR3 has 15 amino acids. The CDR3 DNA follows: TGCGCCAGCAGCTTGGGAGGGACTAACCAAGAGACCCAGTACTTC. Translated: CASSLGGTNQETQYF.

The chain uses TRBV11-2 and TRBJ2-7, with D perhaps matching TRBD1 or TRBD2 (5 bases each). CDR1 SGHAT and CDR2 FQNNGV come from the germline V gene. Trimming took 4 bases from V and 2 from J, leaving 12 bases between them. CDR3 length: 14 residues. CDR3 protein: CASSSKGDAYEQYF. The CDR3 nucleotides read TGTGCCAGCAGCTCTAAAGGGGACGCCTACGAGCAGTACTTC.

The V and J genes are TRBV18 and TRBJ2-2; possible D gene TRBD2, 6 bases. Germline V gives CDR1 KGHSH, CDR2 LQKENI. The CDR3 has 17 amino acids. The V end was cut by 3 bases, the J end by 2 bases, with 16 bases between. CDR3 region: CASSPGGAFRNTGELFF. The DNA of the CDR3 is TGTGCCAGCTCACCGGGAGGAGCCTTCAGAAACACCGGGGAGCTGTTTTTT.

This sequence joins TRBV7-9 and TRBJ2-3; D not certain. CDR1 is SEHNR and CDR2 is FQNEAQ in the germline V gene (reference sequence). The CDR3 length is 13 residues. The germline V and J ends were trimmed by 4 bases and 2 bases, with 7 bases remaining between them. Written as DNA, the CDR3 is TGTGCCAGCAGCTCGCGGATCACAGATACGCAGTATTTT. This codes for CASSSRITDTQYF.

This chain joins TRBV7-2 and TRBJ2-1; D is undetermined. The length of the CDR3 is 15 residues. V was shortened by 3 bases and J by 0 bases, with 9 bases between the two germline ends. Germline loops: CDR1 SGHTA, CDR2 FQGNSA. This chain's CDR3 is CASSLQLSSYNEQFF. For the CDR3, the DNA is TGTGCCAGCAGCTTGCAACTTTCCTCCTACAATGAGCAGTTCTTC.

CDR3 DNA: TGCGCCAGCAGCTCCACAGGGGCCAACACCGGGGAGCTGTTTTTT. Its protein product is CASSSTGANTGELFF. This chain links TRBV5-1 with TRBJ2-2; TRBD1 aligns across 7 bases. Germline CDR1 and CDR2: SGHRS and YFSETQ. The CDR3 runs 15 residues. The V and J ends lost 3 bases and 2 bases, in that order; junction bases with no gene match: 4.

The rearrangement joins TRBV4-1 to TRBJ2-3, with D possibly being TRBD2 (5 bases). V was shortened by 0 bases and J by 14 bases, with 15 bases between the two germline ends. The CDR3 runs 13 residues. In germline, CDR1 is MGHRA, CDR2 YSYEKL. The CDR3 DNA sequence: TGCGCCAGCAGCCAAGAACGTAGCGCTCCGCCGTATTTT. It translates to CASSQERSAPPYF.

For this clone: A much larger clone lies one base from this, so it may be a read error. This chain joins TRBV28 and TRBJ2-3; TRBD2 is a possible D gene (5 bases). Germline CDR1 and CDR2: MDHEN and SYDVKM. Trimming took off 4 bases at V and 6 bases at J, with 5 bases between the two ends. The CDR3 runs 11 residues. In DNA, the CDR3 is TGTGCCAGCAGTTCGGGGGATACGCAGTATTTT. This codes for CASSSGDTQYF. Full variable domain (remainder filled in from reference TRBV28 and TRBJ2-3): DVKVTQSSRYLVKRTGEKVFLECVQDMDHENMFWYRQDPGLGLRLIYFSYDVKMKEKGDIPEGYSVSREKKERFSLILESASTNQTSMYLCASSSGDTQYFGPGTRLTVL.

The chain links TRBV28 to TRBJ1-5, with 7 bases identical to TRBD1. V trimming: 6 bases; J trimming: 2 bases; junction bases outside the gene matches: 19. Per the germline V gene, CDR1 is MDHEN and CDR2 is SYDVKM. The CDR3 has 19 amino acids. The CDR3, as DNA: TGTGCCAGCAGCTTGATAACGGGACAGCCCTTGGTGGGCAATCAGCCCCAGCATTTT. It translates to CASSLITGQPLVGNQPQHF.

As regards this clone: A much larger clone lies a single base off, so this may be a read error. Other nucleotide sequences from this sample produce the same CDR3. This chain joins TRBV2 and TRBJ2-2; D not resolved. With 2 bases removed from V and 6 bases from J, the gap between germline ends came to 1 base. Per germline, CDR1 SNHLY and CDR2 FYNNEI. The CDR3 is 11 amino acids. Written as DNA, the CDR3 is TGTGCCAGCAGTGAACCCGGGGAGCTGTTTTTT. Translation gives CASSEPGELFF.